A single sample is the source of the 18 T cell receptor beta chains below, sequenced in a study of cytomegalovirus exposure and HLA in healthy donors. The PCR ran on 60 Vbeta and 13 Jbeta primers. Assay used: immunoSEQ multiplex PCR; TCRdb lists only in-frame clones, some missing. The ten top clones account for approximately 1.6%, within a sample of 100,000 to 150,000 clones. Input material: PBMCs. The receptors originated from a man aged 18 to 30 in good health and CMV-seronegative.

The gene calls are TRBV18 and TRBJ2-7; 12 bases align to TRBD1. Unmatched junction bases numbered 5, after V lost 1 base and J lost 7 bases. Per the germline V gene, CDR1 is KGHSH and CDR2 is LQKENI. The CDR3 is 15 amino acids. The chain's CDR3 is CASSPLGTGGQEQYF. In DNA form, the CDR3 reads TGTGCCAGCTCACCACTCGGGACAGGGGGCCAGGAGCAGTACTTC.

The chain couples TRBV5-6 to TRBJ1-3, with TRBD1 matching over 9 bases. Germline values: CDR1 SGHDT, CDR2 YYEEEE. The CDR3 length is 17 residues. V shed 3 bases, J shed 2 bases, and the junction held 9 bases outside the gene matches. CDR3 sequence: CASSSAGTGLPGNTIYF. CDR3 DNA: TGTGCCAGCAGCTCAGCCGGGACAGGGTTGCCTGGAAACACCATATATTTT.

V gene TRBV6-6 combines with J gene TRBJ2-5, with a possible D match to TRBD1 (6 bases). CDR3 length: 14 residues. V was shortened by 6 bases and J by 5 bases, with 16 bases between the two germline ends. Germline V lookup: CDR1 MNHNY, CDR2 SVGAGI (reference sequence). The CDR3 coding sequence is TGTGCCAGCAGAGTGGACAGTGGAGCGGAGACCCAGTACTTC. Residues: CASRVDSGAETQYF.

The chain has TRBV2 and TRBJ2-1; D is perhaps TRBD2 (7 bases). Trimming took 0 bases from V and 9 from J, leaving 24 bases between them. The CDR3 runs 18 residues. Germline V gene data show CDR1 as SNHLY and CDR2 as FYNNEI. The CDR3 nucleotides read TGTGCCAGCAGTGAAGCGGGCGGACAGAGAGCGGGGCGGGTTGAGCAGTTCTTC. It is translated as CASSEAGGQRAGRVEQFF.

The rearrangement joins TRBV9 to TRBJ1-2; 10 bases fit TRBD1. CDR1 and CDR2 from the germline V gene are SGDLS and YYNGEE. V gave up 3 bases and J gave up 3 bases; unmatched junction bases: 5. The CDR3 is made up of 15 amino acids. The CDR3 here is CASSARTGGYYGYTF. CDR3 coding DNA: TGTGCCAGCAGCGCCCGGACAGGGGGTTACTATGGCTACACCTTC.

V is TRBV11-3 and J is TRBJ2-3, with D possibly TRBD2 on 5 matching bases. V lost 3 bases to trimming and J lost 4 bases, with 11 bases between them. The CDR3 is made up of 14 amino acids. Germline CDR1 is SGHNT and CDR2 is YENEEA. CDR3 bases: TGTGCCAGCAGCTTGTCGAGAGGGTCAGATACGCAGTATTTT. Its protein product is CASSLSRGSDTQYF.

The chain recombines TRBV9 with TRBJ2-5; the match to TRBD1 covers 8 bases. The DNA end favors TRBJ2-7, so the J call may be wrong. Per germline, CDR1 SGDLS and CDR2 YYNGEE. This CDR3 has 14 residues. CDR3 in DNA: TGTGCCAGCAGCCCCGGGACAGGCTCCTACGAGCAGTACTTC. Translation gives CASSPGTGSYEQYF.

J is TRBJ1-3 and V is TRBV2, with 8 positions matching TRBD1. CDR1 and CDR2 from the germline V gene are SNHLY and FYNNEI. V gave up 6 bases and J gave up 4 bases; unmatched junction bases: 8. There are 15 residues in the CDR3. The CDR3 bases are TGTGCCAGCAGCACGGACAGGGTGAGGGGAAACACCATATATTTT. Its protein is CASSTDRVRGNTIYF.

The chain carries TRBV20-1 and TRBJ1-5, with D maybe TRBD1 (6 bases). Germline values: CDR1 DFQATT, CDR2 SNEGSKA (reference sequence). The CDR3 contains 11 residues. Trimming removed 6 bases from V and 15 bases from J, with 18 bases in between. The CDR3 DNA sequence: TGCAGTGCCCGGGAAAAGACAGGCGCGCATTTT. Its translation is CSAREKTGAHF.

The V call is TRBV10-3, the J call TRBJ2-2, with D possibly TRBD2 on 5 matching bases. CDR3 length: 13 residues. In germline, CDR1 is ENHRY, CDR2 SYGVKD. Trimming left V 6 bases short and J 4 bases short, with 9 bases between. CDR3 sequence: CAIRGTSTGELFF. CDR3 nucleotides: TGTGCCATCAGAGGAACTAGCACCGGGGAGCTGTTTTTT.

V gene TRBV28 combines with J gene TRBJ1-5; D gene uncertain. CDR1 is MDHEN and CDR2 is SYDVKM in the germline V gene. CDR3 length: 14 amino acids. V lost 6 bases, J lost 2 bases, and 11 bases lay in between. The CDR3 nucleotides are TGTGCCAGCAGAGTTCGTCGAGGCAATCAGCCCCAGCATTTT. Translating gives CASRVRRGNQPQHF.

The J gene is TRBJ2-2, the V gene TRBV9, with D maybe TRBD2 (5 bases). Germline V gene data show CDR1 as SGDLS and CDR2 as YYNGEE. This CDR3 is built from 17 residues. V gave up 0 bases and J gave up 8 bases, with 20 bases separating them. CDR3 loop: CASSVEGGTGSDGELFF. CDR3 in DNA: TGTGCCAGCAGCGTAGAAGGAGGCACGGGCTCTGATGGGGAGCTGTTTTTT.

The chain is built from TRBV7-3 and TRBJ2-3; TRBD2 matches at 14 bases. The germline V gene encodes CDR1 SGHTA and CDR2 FQGTGA. The CDR3 covers 15 residues. V gave up 5 bases and J gave up 5 bases; unmatched junction bases: 3. CDR3 coding DNA: TGTGCCAGCAGCGTAGGGACTAGCGGGAGAGATACGCAGTATTTT. It translates to CASSVGTSGRDTQYF.

The V gene is TRBV9, the J gene TRBJ2-1; 7 nucleotides align to TRBD2. The CDR3 spans 16 residues. Germline CDR1 reads SGDLS; CDR2 reads YYNGEE. V lost 0 bases to trimming and J lost 6 bases; unmatched junction nucleotides: 9. As DNA, the CDR3 is TGTGCCAGCAGCGTAGCTGGGGGGGACCTTATCAATGAGCAGTTCTTC. Translating it yields CASSVAGGDLINEQFF.

V and J are TRBV12-5 and TRBJ1-1; no definite D call. Looked up from germline, CDR1 is LGHNT and CDR2 is FRNRAP. CDR3 length: 14 residues. Trimming stripped 6 bases from V and 0 bases from J, with 11 bases between. The CDR3 reads CASGPTTLNTEAFF. CDR3 nucleotides: TGTGCTAGTGGCCCAACTACCCTGAACACTGAAGCTTTCTTT.

V and J are TRBV7-9 and TRBJ1-2; TRBD1 agrees at 7 bases. J gave up 4 bases and V 6 bases, and 8 bases lay outside the gene matches. Germline V gene lookup returns CDR1 SEHNR and CDR2 FQNEAQ (reference sequence). The CDR3 extends over 14 amino acids. CDR3 loop: CASRHTGAAYGYTF. The CDR3 coding sequence is TGTGCCAGCAGACACACAGGGGCCGCCTATGGCTACACCTTC.

The chain employs TRBV28 and TRBJ1-5, with D perhaps matching TRBD1 (6 bases). The CDR3 totals 16 residues. Germline V gives CDR1 MDHEN, CDR2 SYDVKM. Trimming removed 7 bases from V and 4 bases from J, with 20 bases in between. The chain's CDR3 is CASTDHWTDVNQPQHF. CDR3 in DNA: TGTGCCAGCACCGACCATTGGACAGACGTGAATCAGCCCCAGCATTTT.

The rearrangement links TRBV5-1 to TRBJ2-3, with 7 bases aligning to TRBD2. Looked up from germline, CDR1 is SGHRS and CDR2 is YFSETQ. V gave up 2 bases and J gave up 9 bases; unmatched junction bases: 15. The CDR3 totals 16 residues. This CDR3 is CASSLRSGGGSRTQYF. The CDR3, as DNA: TGCGCCAGCAGCTTAAGAAGTGGGGGGGGAAGTAGGACGCAGTATTTT.